This TCR beta chain was documented in a study of cytotoxic CD8 clonotypes in ibrutinib-treated CLL. In germline, CDR1 is LNHDA, CDR2 SQIVND (reference sequence). The CDR3 contains 16 residues. The V segment lost 5 bases and the J segment 5 bases; nucleotides outside the gene matches: 11. TCRdb's table, derived via immunoSEQ multiplex PCR, lists solely in-frame clones and lacks some. Among nearly 50,000 clones listed, about 57% were seen once. The sequences come from PBMCs, collected after 24 months of ibrutinib treatment. V and J are TRBV19 and TRBJ2-3; 9 nucleotides match TRBD2. The sequence derives from a human donor with chronic lymphocytic leukemia. CDR3 bases: TGTGCCAGTAGTTCCCTGGGCGGGGGGGCTGGAGATACGCAGTATTTT. Translated: CASSSLGGGAGDTQYF.